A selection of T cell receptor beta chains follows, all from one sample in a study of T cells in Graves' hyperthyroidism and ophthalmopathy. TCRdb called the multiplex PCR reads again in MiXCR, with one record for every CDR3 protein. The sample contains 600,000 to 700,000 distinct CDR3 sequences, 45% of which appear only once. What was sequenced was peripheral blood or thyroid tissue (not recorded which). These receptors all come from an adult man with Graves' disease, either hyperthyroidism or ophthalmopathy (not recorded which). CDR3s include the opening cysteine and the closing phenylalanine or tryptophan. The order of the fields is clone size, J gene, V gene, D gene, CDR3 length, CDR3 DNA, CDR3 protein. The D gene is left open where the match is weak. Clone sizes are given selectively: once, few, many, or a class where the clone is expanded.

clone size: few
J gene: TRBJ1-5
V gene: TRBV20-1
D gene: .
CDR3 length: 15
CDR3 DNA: TGCAGTGCTAGAGATTATGGGGACAGCAATCAGCCCCAGCATTTT
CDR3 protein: CSARDYGDSNQPQHF

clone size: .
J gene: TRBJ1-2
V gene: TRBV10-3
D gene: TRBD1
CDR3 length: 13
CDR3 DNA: TGTGCCATTCAACCGGGACAGTCCTATGGCTACACCTTC
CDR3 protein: CAIQPGQSYGYTF

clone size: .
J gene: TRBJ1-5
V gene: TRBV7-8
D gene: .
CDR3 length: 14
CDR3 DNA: TGTGCCAGCTCGACGCTCGCCGGGGATCAGCCCCAGCATTTT
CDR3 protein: CASSTLAGDQPQHF

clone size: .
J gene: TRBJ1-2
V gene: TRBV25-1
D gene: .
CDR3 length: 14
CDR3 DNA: TGTGCCTGGAGTCTTCCCATAACTGGCTATGGCTACACCTTC
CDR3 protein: CAWSLPITGYGYTF

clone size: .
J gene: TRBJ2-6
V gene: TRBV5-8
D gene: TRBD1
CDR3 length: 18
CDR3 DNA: TGTGCCAGCAGTGGTTCGGGACAGGGGGCGCCCGGGGCCAACGTCCTGACTTTC
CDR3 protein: CASSGSGQGAPGANVLTF

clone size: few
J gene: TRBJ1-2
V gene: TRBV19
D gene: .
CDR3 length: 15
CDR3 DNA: TGTGCCAGTAGTTTCGACAGCGGGATTGACTATGGCTACACCTTC
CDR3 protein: CASSFDSGIDYGYTF

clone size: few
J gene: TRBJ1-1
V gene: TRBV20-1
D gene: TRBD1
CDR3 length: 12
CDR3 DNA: TGCAGTGCTAGAGAGCAGGGGGAGAAAGCTTTCTTT
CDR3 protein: CSAREQGEKAFF

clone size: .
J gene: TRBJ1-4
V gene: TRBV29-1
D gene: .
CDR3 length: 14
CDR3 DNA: TGCAGCGTTGAAGGGGACGGGGGGCGTGAAAAACTGTTTTTT
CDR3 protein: CSVEGDGGREKLFF

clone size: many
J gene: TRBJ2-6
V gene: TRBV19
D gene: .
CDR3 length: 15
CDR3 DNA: TGTGCCAGTAGCATTGGTCGAGCTGGGGCCAACGTCCTGACTTTC
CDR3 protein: CASSIGRAGANVLTF

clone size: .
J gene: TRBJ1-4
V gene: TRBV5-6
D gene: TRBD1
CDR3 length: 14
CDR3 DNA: TGTGCCAGCAGAAACAGGGGGCGGGAAGAAAAACTGTTTTTT
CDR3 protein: CASRNRGREEKLFF

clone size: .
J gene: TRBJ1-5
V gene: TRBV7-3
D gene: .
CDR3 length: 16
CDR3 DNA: TGTGCCAGCAGCGAACCCCCAGGGGCCGGAAATCAGCCCCAGCATTTT
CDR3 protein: CASSEPPGAGNQPQHF

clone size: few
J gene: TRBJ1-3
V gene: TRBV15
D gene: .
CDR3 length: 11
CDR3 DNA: TGTGCCACCAGCGAAGGAAACACCATATATTTT
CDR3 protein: CATSEGNTIYF